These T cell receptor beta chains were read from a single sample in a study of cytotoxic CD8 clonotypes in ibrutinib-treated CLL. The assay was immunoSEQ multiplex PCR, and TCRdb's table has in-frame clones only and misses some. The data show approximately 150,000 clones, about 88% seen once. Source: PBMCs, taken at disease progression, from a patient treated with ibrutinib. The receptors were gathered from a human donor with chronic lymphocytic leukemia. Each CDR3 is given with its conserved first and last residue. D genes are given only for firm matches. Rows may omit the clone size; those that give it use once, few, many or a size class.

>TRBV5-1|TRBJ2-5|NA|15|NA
TGCGCCAGCAGAGAAGAGTGGTCTCTGGGGGAGACCCAGTACTTC
CASREEWSLGETQYF
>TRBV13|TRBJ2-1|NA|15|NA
TGTGCCAGCAGCTTAGGCTTTACCAGCGGCAATGAGCAGTTCTTC
CASSLGFTSGNEQFF
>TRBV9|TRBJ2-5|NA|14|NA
TGTGCCAGCAGTCAACAAGGACAGCAAGAGACCCAGTACTTC
CASSQQGQQETQYF
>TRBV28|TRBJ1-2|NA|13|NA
TGTGCCATCCCCGGGGGGGATTACTATGGCTACACCTTC
CAIPGGDYYGYTF
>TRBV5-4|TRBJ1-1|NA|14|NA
TGTGCCAGCAGCCTGGGGACGGGGAACACTGAAGCTTTCTTT
CASSLGTGNTEAFF
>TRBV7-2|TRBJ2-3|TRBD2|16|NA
TGTGCCAGCAGCTTAGGACTAGCGGGAGTAGAAGATACGCAGTATTTT
CASSLGLAGVEDTQYF
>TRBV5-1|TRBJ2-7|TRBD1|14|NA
TGCGCCAGCATCCCGGGACAGGGGCCCTACGAGCAGTACTTC
CASIPGQGPYEQYF
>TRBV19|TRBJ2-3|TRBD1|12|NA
TGTGCCAGTAGCGACAGGGGGTTTACGCAGTATTTT
CASSDRGFTQYF
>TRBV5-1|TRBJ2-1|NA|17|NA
TGCGCCAGCAGCTTTACTGCCGGGAAAAGCTCCTACAATGAGCAGTTCTTC
CASSFTAGKSSYNEQFF
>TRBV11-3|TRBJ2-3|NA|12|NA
TGTGCCAGCAAGGCCAGCACAGATACGCAGTATTTT
CASKASTDTQYF
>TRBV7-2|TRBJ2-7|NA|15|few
TGTGCCAGCAGCTTAGCACGGGATTCCTCCTACGAGCAGTACTTC
CASSLARDSSYEQYF
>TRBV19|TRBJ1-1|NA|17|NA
TGTGCCAGTAGTCACTACCCGGCCCCGCCTATGAACACTGAAGCTTTCTTT
CASSHYPAPPMNTEAFF
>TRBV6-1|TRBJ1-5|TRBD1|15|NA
TGTGCCAGCACCTCAAGACAGGGAAGCAATCAGCCCCAGCATTTT
CASTSRQGSNQPQHF
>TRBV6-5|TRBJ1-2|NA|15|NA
TGTGCCAGCAGTTACTCGCTTTTATGGGACTATGGCTACACCTTC
CASSYSLLWDYGYTF